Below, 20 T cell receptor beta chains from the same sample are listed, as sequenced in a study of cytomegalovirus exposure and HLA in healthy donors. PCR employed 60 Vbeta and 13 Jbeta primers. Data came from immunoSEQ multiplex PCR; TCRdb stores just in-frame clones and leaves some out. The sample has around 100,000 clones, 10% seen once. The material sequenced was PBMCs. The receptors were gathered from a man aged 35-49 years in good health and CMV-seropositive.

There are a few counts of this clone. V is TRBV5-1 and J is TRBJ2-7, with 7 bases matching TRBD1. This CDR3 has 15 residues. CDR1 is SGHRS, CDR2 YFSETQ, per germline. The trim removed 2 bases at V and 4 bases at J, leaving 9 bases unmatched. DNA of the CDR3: TGCGCCAGCAGCTTAGGGACAGCCGAGTATTACGAGCAGTACTTC. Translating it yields CASSLGTAEYYEQYF.

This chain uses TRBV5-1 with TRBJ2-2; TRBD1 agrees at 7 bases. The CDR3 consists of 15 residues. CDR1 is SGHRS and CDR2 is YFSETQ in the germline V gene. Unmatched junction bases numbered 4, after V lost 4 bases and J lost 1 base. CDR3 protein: CASSPGTVNTGELFF. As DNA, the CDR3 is TGCGCCAGCAGCCCGGGGACAGTGAACACCGGGGAGCTGTTTTTT.

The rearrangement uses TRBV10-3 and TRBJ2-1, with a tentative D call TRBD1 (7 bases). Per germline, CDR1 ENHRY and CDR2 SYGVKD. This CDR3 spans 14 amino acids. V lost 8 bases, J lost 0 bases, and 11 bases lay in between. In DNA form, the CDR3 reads TGTGCCATCCGGCGGGACAGCTCCTACAATGAGCAGTTCTTC. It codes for CAIRRDSSYNEQFF.

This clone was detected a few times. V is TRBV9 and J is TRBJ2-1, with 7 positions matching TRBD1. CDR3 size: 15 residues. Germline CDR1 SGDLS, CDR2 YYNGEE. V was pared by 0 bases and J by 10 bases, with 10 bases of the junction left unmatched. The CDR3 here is CASSVEGDRDLEQFF. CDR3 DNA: TGTGCCAGCAGCGTAGAAGGAGACAGGGATTTGGAGCAGTTCTTC.

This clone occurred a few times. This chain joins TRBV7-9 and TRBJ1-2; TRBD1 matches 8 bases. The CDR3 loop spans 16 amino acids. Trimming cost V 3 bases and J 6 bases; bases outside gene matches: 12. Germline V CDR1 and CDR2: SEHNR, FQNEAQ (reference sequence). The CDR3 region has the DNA TGTGCCAGCAGCTTCTCCGAATACAGGGGGACCGATGGCTACACCTTC. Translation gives CASSFSEYRGTDGYTF.

CDR3 sequence reads: CASSLVVSSGKIEQFF. CDR3 in DNA: TGCGCCAGCAGCTTGGTTGTGTCTAGCGGGAAGATTGAGCAGTTCTTC. The chain couples TRBV5-1 to TRBJ2-1; TRBD2 matches at 9 bases. The CDR3 totals 16 residues. The V and J ends lost 0 bases and 9 bases, in that order; junction bases with no gene match: 10. CDR1 and CDR2 (germline): SGHRS, YFSETQ.

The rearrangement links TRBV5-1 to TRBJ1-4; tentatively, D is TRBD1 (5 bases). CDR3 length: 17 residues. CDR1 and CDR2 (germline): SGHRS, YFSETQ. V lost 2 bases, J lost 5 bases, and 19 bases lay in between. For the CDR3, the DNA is TGCGCCAGCAGCTTACGACGCGGGGGAGGAGGGAATGAAAAACTGTTTTTT. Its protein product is CASSLRRGGGGNEKLFF.

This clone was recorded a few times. Here the CDR3 DNA reads TGCGCCAGCCCCCTCTATGGGGAGGCTACTGGAAACACCATATATTTT. Translating it yields CASPLYGEATGNTIYF. The V call is TRBV5-1, the J call TRBJ1-3; no reliable D call. The CDR3 contains 16 residues. Trimming removed 7 bases at V and 2 bases at J, with 19 bases between. Germline lookup yields CDR1 SGHRS and CDR2 YFSETQ. The full variable domain, with the rest looked up from reference TRBV5-1 and TRBJ1-3, is KAGVTQTPRYLIKTRGQQVTLSCSPISGHRSVSWYQQTPGQGLQFLFEYFSETQRNKGNFPGRFSGRQFSNSRSEMNVSTLELGDSALYLCASPLYGEATGNTIYFGEGSWLTVV.

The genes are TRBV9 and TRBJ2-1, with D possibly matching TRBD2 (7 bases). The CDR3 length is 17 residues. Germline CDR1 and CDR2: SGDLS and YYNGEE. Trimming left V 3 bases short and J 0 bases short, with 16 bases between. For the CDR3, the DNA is TGTGCCAGCAGCGGGGCTGGCGGGGGCCTCTCCTACAATGAGCAGTTCTTC. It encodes CASSGAGGGLSYNEQFF.

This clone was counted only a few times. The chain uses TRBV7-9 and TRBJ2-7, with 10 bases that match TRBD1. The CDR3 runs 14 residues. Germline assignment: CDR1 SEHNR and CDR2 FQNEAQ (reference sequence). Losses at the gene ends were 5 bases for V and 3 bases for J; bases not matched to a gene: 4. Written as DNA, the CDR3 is TGTGCCAGCAGCGCGGGACAGGGGAACTACGAGCAGTACTTC. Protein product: CASSAGQGNYEQYF.

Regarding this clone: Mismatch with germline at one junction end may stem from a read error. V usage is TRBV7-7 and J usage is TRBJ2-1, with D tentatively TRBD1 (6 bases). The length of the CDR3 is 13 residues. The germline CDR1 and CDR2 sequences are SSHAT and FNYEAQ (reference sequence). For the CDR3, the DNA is TGTGCTAGCAGCTTAGGGGGAGAGGGTGAGCAGTTCTTC. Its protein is CASSLGGEGEQFF.

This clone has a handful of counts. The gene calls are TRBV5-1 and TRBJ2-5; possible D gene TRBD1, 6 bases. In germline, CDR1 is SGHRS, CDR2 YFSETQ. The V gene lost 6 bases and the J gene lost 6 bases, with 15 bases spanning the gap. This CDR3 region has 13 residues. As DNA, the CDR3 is TGCGCCAGCAAGGGGGACAACGCCCAGACCCAGTACTTC. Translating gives CASKGDNAQTQYF.

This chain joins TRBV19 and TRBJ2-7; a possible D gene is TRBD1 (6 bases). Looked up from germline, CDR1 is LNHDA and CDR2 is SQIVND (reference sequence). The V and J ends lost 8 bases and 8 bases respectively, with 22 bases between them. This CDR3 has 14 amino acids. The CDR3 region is CASRQGQDVMKQYF. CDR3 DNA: TGTGCCAGTCGGCAGGGGCAGGATGTTATGAAGCAGTACTTC.

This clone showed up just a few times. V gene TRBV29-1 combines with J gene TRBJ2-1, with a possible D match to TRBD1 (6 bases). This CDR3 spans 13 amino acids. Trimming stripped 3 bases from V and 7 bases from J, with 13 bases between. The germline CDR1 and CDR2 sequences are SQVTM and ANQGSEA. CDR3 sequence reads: CSVDPQGWNEQFF. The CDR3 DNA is TGCAGCGTTGATCCACAGGGTTGGAATGAGCAGTTCTTC.

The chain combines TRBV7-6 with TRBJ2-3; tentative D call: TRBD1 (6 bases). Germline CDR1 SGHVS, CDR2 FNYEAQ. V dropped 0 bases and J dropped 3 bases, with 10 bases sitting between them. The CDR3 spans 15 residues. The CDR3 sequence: CASSLALRGTDTQYF. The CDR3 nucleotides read TGTGCCAGCAGCTTAGCGCTGAGGGGGACAGATACGCAGTATTTT.

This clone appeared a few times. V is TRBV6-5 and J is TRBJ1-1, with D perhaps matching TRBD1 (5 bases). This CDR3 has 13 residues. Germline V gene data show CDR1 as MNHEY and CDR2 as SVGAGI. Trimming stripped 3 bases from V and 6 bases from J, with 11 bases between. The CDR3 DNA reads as TGTGCCAGCAGTTATAAAGGAGGGGCTGAAGCTTTCTTT. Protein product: CASSYKGGAEAFF.

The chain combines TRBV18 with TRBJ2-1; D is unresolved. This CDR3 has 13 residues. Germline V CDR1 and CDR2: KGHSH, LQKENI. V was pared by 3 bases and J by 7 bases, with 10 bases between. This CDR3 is CASSPTNVNEQFF. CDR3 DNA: TGTGCCAGCTCACCCACAAACGTAAATGAGCAGTTCTTC. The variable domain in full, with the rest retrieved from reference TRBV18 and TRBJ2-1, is NAGVMQNPRHLVRRRGQEARLRCSPMKGHSHVYWYRQLPEEGLKFMVYLQKENIIDESGMPKERFSAEFPKEGPSILRIQQVVRGDSAAYFCASSPTNVNEQFFGPGTRLTVL.

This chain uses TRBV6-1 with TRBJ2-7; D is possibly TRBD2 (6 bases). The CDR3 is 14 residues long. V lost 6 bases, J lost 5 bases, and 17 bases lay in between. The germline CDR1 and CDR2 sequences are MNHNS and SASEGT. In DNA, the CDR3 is TGTGCCAGCAGGAACGGCGGAGGGAACAACGAGCAGTACTTC. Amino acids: CASRNGGGNNEQYF.

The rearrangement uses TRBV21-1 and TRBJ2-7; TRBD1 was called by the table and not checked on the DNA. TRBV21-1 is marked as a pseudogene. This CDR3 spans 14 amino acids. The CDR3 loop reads CASSRFAGDYEQYF. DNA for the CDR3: TGTGCCAGCAGCAGGTTCGCAGGGGACTACGAGCAGTACTTC.

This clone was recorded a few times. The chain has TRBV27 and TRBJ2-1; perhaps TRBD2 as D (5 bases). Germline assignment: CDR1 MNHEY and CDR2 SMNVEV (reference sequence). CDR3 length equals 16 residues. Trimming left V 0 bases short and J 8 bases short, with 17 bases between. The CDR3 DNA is TGTGCCAGCAGTTTATCGGACTGGCGCAAGAGGGATGAGCAGTTCTTC. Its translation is CASSLSDWRKRDEQFF.